This T cell receptor (beta chain) derives from a study of cytomegalovirus exposure and HLA in healthy donors (dated by TCRdb to about 2017). With regard to the full study: An earlier analysis of several hundred of the donors reported approximately 290 Gb of sequence data and some 120 million unique TCR beta sequences from about 180 million T cells. All discovery cohort repertoires had been generated using a single sequencing platform. Besides the first cohort of 550 to 750 subjects, a separate validation cohort made up of roughly 130 different subjects was used. To predict cytomegalovirus infection status, the study combined high-throughput TCR immunosequencing, statistical association of individual TCRs with disease status, and machine learning. In the later analysis, no new phenotypic data were used to find candidate immune exposures; instead, reliance was placed on TCR beta sequences and their occurrence across donors. The study used immunosequencing to profile the T cell repertoires of 666 subjects and linked those repertoires to cytomegalovirus serostatus. Typing coverage varied by locus: about 629-630 donors for A, B, C, DRB1 and DQB1; roughly 520 for DQA1; 600 to 610 for DPA1; 450 to 480 for DPB1. To decide whether each TCR beta V gene segment behaved as functional or pseudogenic, an earlier analysis of some 600 of the donors relied on high-throughput TCR beta sequencing. Because of strong linkage in the cohort, roughly five DR-DQ haplotypes were treated as single units for association and clustering. Donor age, sex, ethnicity and CMV serostatus were compiled together with the repertoire data. Class I and class II HLA loci were covered by the typing at four-digit resolution. To study patterns of TCR occurrence, a later analysis re-analyzed previously published TCR beta repertoires from 700 or so donors and added high-resolution HLA genotyping. An early release covering roughly 580 HLA-typed donors comprised about 320 gigabases of sequencing data and 65 million to 100 million unique TCR sequences. Among the roughly 430 genotyped donors, around 81% belonged to the genetic ancestry cluster associated with self-reported Caucasian donors. The aim of the study was to test whether cataloging public T cell receptors could identify signatures of past pathogen exposure. Among 300 to 500 genotyped donors of the cohort, an average of approximately 200,000 unique TCR beta nucleotide sequences was sequenced per donor, of which about 18% were non-productive. A later genetic analysis took genome-wide SNP genotypes for about 55% of the roughly 700 donors and used that subset as a discovery cohort.

The library was built by means of the immunoSEQ multiplex PCR assay. For the multiplex PCR, a mixture combining 60 forward primers for TCR Vbeta segments and 13 reverse primers for TCR Jbeta segments was used. A multiplex PCR assay on genomic DNA amplified the CDR3 region of rearranged TCR beta genes. The Illumina HiSeq System was used to sequence the amplified TCR beta libraries as 87-base-pair reads. From the authors' description of their analysis: In a later analysis, roughly 80 million unique TCR beta chains were counted across the 650 to 700 repertoires, and roughly 11 million of these chains were shared by at least two donors. Raw reads were error-corrected and collapsed into unique sequences by a nearest-neighbor algorithm in which closely related sequences were merged to remove PCR and sequencing errors. Alignment of CDR3 sequences to IMGT reference sequences was used to assign V, D and J gene segments. For a sequence to be retained, a match of at least six nucleotides was required to both a V gene segment and a J gene segment. A rearrangement counted as productive if the CDR3 had no stop codons and remained in frame with V and J, and every other rearrangement counted as non-productive. Following IMGT convention, CDR3 was defined as the stretch from the second conserved V-encoded cysteine to the conserved J-encoded phenylalanine. Sequences without an unambiguous match to a single V gene segment were excluded from the earlier analysis of 450 to 650 of the donors. In an earlier analysis of 587 of the donors, V segments were called functional above 56.7% productive rearrangements and were called segregating when the between-donor standard deviation exceeded 5%. A statistical classification framework was built for diagnosing cytomegalovirus status from the catalog of TCR beta chain sequences. V and J gene assignment, in a later analysis, came from comparing TCR nucleotide sequences with IMGT/GENE-DB human TR gene sequences. Using the TCRdist pipeline, a later analysis assigned CDR3 sequences along with most-parsimonious VDJ recombination scenarios. In a later analysis, each TCR beta chain was defined by its CDR3 amino acid sequence together with its V-gene family, and reads without a unique V-gene family were excluded. To address suspected cross-contamination and a sequencing artifact, a later analysis removed some 620 highly shared, low-generation-probability nucleotide sequences. In a later analysis, a clonal expansion index was calculated for each public chain from normalized within-repertoire ranks of inferred template counts. A later analysis computed generation probabilities with a VDJ recombination model fitted to out-of-frame rearrangements, and checked the results against IGoR. In a later analysis, TCR-TCR, TCR-HLA and TCR-CMV co-occurrence was scored with hypergeometric tests, and a repertoire-size bias correction was applied to TCR pairs. False discovery rates were estimated in a later analysis by permuting HLA or CMV assignments 20 times. In a later analysis, co-occurring TCRs were grouped with DBSCAN, and TCRdist sequence similarity was added when clustering was performed within HLA-allele-positive subsets. Repertoires with fewer than 30,000 or more than 120,000 public chains were left out of co-occurrence clustering, as were about 5 repertoires with anomalous nucleotide sharing. Held by TCRdb, this immuneACCESS table contains in-frame sequences only and omits some clones. Under half of the omission traces to an unresolved V gene where checked; the cause of the rest is unknown. Clone size and the V and J calls come from that table; the DNA yielded D and trimming. This sample gives roughly 170,000 clones in total; more than 80% of them show up just once. The biggest ten clones account for around 4.9% of the sample.

What the authors observed across the whole study: Because counts were too low, roughly 18 rarely observed V segments, including chromosome 9 orphons, were left out of the earlier analysis of 587 of the donors. The authors suggested that the approach could potentially be extended to other disease states and immunological phenotypes. A later analysis found that most CMV-associated TCR beta chains appeared HLA-restricted, with HLA associations seemingly driven largely by CMV exposure. Specific HLA alleles were associated with 18,000 or so TCR beta sequences at a false discovery rate of 0.05 in a later analysis. The cohort was sequenced for TCR beta chains only, and without alpha or paired-chain data the features that could be detected were limited. According to a later analysis, TCR association rates differed among HLA loci, with DRB1 alleles showing the most associated TCRs and HLA-C alleles showing the fewest. According to a later genetic analysis, donors in an Asian-associated ancestry cluster had fewer N-insertions in productive TCRs than the approximately 710-donor mean. An earlier analysis of approximately 500 of the donors showed that most TCR beta V segments appeared in productive rearrangements either about 90% or about 30% of the time, which broadly matched IMGT annotations. A further reported finding was that TCR beta sequences accurately predicted the HLA-A and HLA-B alleles for most subjects in the first cohort. A cluster of highly shared sequence variants was judged likely to represent a technical artifact of the sequencing pipeline. A later analysis reported that several top co-occurrence clusters appeared linked to parvovirus B19, influenza, CMV and Epstein-Barr virus. Because HLA typing was unavailable for some donors at each locus, only the typed subset was used in association tests. The 87-base-pair reads could not distinguish some IMGT-functional V segments, including TRBV6-2 and TRBV6-3, so those segments were excluded. When HLA alleles, especially DR and DQ, strongly co-occurred, attributing TCR associations to individual alleles was difficult. In the study, 150 to 200 TCR beta chains were listed as associated with cytomegalovirus. Roughly uniform sequencing depth across donors was assumed in presence/absence analyses, although this assumption may not hold. In vitro tests confirmed that three of the cytomegalovirus-associated TCR beta chains recognize cytomegalovirus antigens. In both the original and validation cohorts, the classifier was reported to diagnose cytomegalovirus status with high specificity and sensitivity. A later genetic analysis associated a missense DCLRE1C variant with V-gene and J-gene trimming of TCR beta chains, and an independent cohort replicated the association. Correlated functional status among segregating V segments might reflect linkage disequilibrium, but an unknown experimental factor could not be ruled out. While some public TCRs were present in many individuals, most TCR sequences turned up only very rarely across donors. The only immune exposure information available for the cohort was CMV serostatus. A later analysis found that HLA-associated TCR beta chains were more clonally expanded and had lower generation probabilities than equally common non-associated chains.

In total, approximately 700 healthy bone marrow donors made up the cohort. All cohort members were sampled while nominally healthy, although unrecorded immune exposures were likely present. The donor was CMV seronegative and belonged to the group of 350 to 400 seronegative cohort members. Each donor provided a peripheral blood sample, and peripheral blood mononuclear cells were used for TCR beta sequencing. The Qiagen DNeasy Blood Extraction Kit was used to extract genomic DNA from the blood cell samples. Details on this clone: No cognate antigen has been identified for it. Nothing much larger sits one base from this clone, and base qualities are not available.

V gives up 4 bases and J gives up 0 bases, and the segment between their germline ends measures 16 bases. The CDR3 covers 17 residues, taking in both the cysteine and the phenylalanine. CDR3 DNA is the only sequence kept; it has 51 bases, read in frame from the first base. The germline V gene encodes CDR1 SGHVS and CDR2 FNYEAQ. Material for sequencing was PBMCs. This chain joins TRBV7-6 to TRBJ2-1; a tentative D match to TRBD2 spans 5 bases. The clonotype was recovered from a man aged 18 to 29 in good health and CMV-seronegative. The DNA sequence reads TGTGCCAGCAGCTCAGAGGATATCGGGGTCTCCTACAATGAGCAGTTCTTC. Translated, it gives CASSSEDIGVSYNEQFF.